The T cell receptor (beta chain) under discussion was sequenced for a study of cytomegalovirus exposure and HLA in healthy donors. Study-wide points: In a later analysis, TCR beta V- and J-gene trimming was associated with a missense DCLRE1C variant. The listing of 150 to 200 TCR beta chains classed them as cytomegalovirus-associated. An analysis that was carried out later associated 17,000 or so TCR beta sequences with HLA alleles at 0.05 false discovery rate.

Amplification used 60 Vbeta primers and 13 Jbeta primers. Sequenced by immunoSEQ multiplex PCR; TCRdb stores in-frame clones only, minus some. The table records around 200,000 clones, about four fifths of them present only once. About this clone itself: Its specificity is not known.

J was trimmed by 1 base and V by 3 bases; bases with no gene match: 3. This CDR3 comprises 15 residues. The germline gives CDR1 MNHEY, CDR2 SMNVEV (reference sequence). The chain uses TRBV27 and TRBJ2-3, with 8 nucleotides matching TRBD1. The receptor was derived from a man aged 35 to 55 in good health and CMV-seropositive. Sequenced: PBMCs. The CDR3 protein is CASSLAGGRTDTQYF. The CDR3 bases are TGTGCCAGCAGTTTGGCAGGGGGCCGCACAGATACGCAGTATTTT.